Detailed here is one TCR beta chain. The CDR3 length is 11 residues. V dropped 7 bases and J dropped 3 bases, with 4 bases sitting between them. Germline values: CDR1 MDHEN, CDR2 SYDVKM. This entry is derived from a study of shared clonotypes between healthy human individuals. About the study: Researchers assigned three CD4 naive, three CD4 memory, two CD8 naive and one CD8 memory plate to each donor.

Generated by immunoSEQ multiplex PCR, the TCRdb table keeps only in-frame clones and is missing some. The table has around 980,000 clones, 75% to 80% seen once. A CD45RA+ naive subset and a CD45RA-negative memory subset were split from CD4+ cells. Input material: memory CD4+ T cells from PBMCs. The subset is: CD45RA-negative fraction. J is TRBJ2-1 and V is TRBV28; D remains ambiguous. The TCR was taken from a man between 18 and 35 years old in good health. Some clones in this sample may be carry-over from other donors' samples. CDR3 amino acids: CASNSYNEQFF. The CDR3 DNA reads as TGTGCCAGCAATAGCTACAATGAGCAGTTCTTC.